The text below deals with one TCR beta chain. Its cognate antigen is unknown. CDR3 length: 12 residues. Trimming left V 6 bases short and J 3 bases short, with 7 bases between. Germline CDR1 and CDR2: SNHLY and FYNNEI. Generated by immunoSEQ multiplex PCR, the TCRdb table keeps only in-frame clones and is missing some. This sample yields about 4,400 clones, of which 60% to 80% are seen a single time; 8.5% to 9% belongs to the top ten. The record originates from a study of T cell clonotyping in hematopoietic cell transplantation. Study-wide results and limits: CD4 and CD8 repertoire contributions could not be separated without sorting. Broader posttransplant TCR repertoire diversity was predicted by graft donor and pretransplant recipient Inverse Simpson Index values. Pathologically expanded recipient clonotypes increased progressively from day 30 to day 180 as diversity fell.

The rearrangement uses TRBV2 and TRBJ2-3; D ambiguous. Sequencing used PBMCs, obtained 100 days after allogeneic stem cell transplant. The TCR comes from a male patient in his sixties who had an allogeneic stem cell transplant, so the T cells may come from the graft donor. Some clones in this sample may be carry-over from other donors' samples. CDR3 in DNA: TGTGCCAGCAGCGACCAGACAGATACGCAGTATTTT. Residues: CASSDQTDTQYF.